This T cell receptor (beta chain) was sequenced in a study of blood T cell repertoires in COVID-19 (dated by TCRdb to about 2020). With regard to the full study: Collaborator samples came from the United States, Italy and Spain and covered acute and convalescent phases of COVID-19. Nearly every sample came with metadata listing a de-identified subject ID, COVID-19 status, age in years and sex. Where available, HLA class I and class II types were obtained from metadata supplied by the sample provider rather than from assay-based typing. A freely available public database, intended as a resource for researchers studying the immune response to SARS-CoV-2, is where the repertoires were released. The prospective study material was composed of cDNA or gDNA derived from T cells, B-cell-depleted T cells, or PBMCs. The dataset comprised deeply sampled blood TCRbeta repertoires from subjects exposed to, actively infected with, or recovered from COVID-19. Samples came from the ongoing ImmuneRACE study (first 160 participants) plus 1,254 subjects from 6 global collaborators.

Including the terminal cysteine and phenylalanine, the CDR3 comprises 15 residues. CDR3 DNA only is kept here, 45 bases in frame from base 1. Each collaborating institution followed its own protocols to collect whole blood in K2EDTA tubes. For TCRbeta analysis, collaborator samples were shipped as frozen whole blood, as isolated PBMCs, or as DNA extracted from either sample type. The investigation overall reported the following: The amount of clinical and demographic metadata varied by source and participant and was provided uncurated.

TCRbeta CDR3 regions were amplified from genomic DNA by means of the immunoSEQ Assay, a bias-controlled multiplex PCR. Turning to the authors' computational methods: Nucleated cell counts per sample were estimated from amplification of reference gene primers within the assay. Sequence reads were collapsed and filtered to measure the absolute abundance of every unique TCRbeta CDR3 rearrangement. For each sample, productive Simpson clonality was calculated as the square root of Simpson's diversity index across productive rearrangements. TCRdb's version of the immuneACCESS table is confined to in-frame rearrangements and falls short of the full clone set. An unresolved V gene accounts for under half of the shortfall where checked; the remainder is of unknown origin. D and trimming come from the DNA, and the V and J calls and clone size come from that table. In all, the sample holds 130,000 or so clones, and around 88% of those were seen once. The ten largest clones represent 1.5% to 1.7% of the sample.

Comments on this clone: Its antigen has not been determined. No per-base quality is available; no much larger clone lies one base away.

The sequenced material came from peripheral blood. This sequence originates from a woman aged 60-75 years with acute or convalescent COVID-19. This sequence uses TRBV21-1 and TRBJ1-3; the DNA was not used to check the table's D call, TRBD1. TRBV21-1 is a documented pseudogene. The CDR3 reads CASSNRAGSGNTIYF. The sequence in DNA is TGTGCCAGCAGCAATAGAGCAGGCTCTGGAAACACCATATATTTT.